This T cell receptor (beta chain) is drawn from a study of T-cell reconstitution after alpha-beta-depleted transplantation in children. Study conclusions and caveats: High day-60 TCRbeta diversity in some patients came from surviving recipient T cells and thymic progenitors. Several hundred expanded graft clones reportedly were the source of alpha-beta T cells about two months after transplant. By one year post-transplant, T-cell counts and diversity largely arose from T cells that were newly produced.

Preparation of the TCRbeta library involved a method that used unique molecular identifiers. TCRdb reprocessed the PCR reads via MiXCR and lists one record per CDR3 protein. The sample comprises hundreds of thousands of distinct CDR3 sequences, 10% to 15% of which are singletons, and about 0.79% rests with the top ten. In its sample, this clonotype was seen a few times. What it binds is not known. CDR1 is SEHNR and CDR2 is FQNEAQ in the germline V gene (reference sequence). V shed 11 bases, J shed 1 base, and the junction held 11 bases outside the gene matches. CDR3 length: 16 residues. V usage is TRBV7-9 and J usage is TRBJ2-7, with 13 bases identical to TRBD2. Sequenced material: PBMCs, taken before TCRalphabeta/CD19-depleted stem cell transplant. This TCR was sampled from a girl aged 2 to 10 with congenital amegakaryocytic thrombocytopenia, due to receive a stem cell transplant. The CDR3 reads CAVSGLAGVSSYEQYF. For the CDR3, the DNA is TGTGCCGTAAGCGGACTAGCGGGAGTATCGTCCTACGAGCAGTACTTC.